The source of this T cell receptor (beta chain) is a study of human T cells and chemical hapten exposure. Time point meaning: patch test 2, 6 weeks after DPC sensitization. Treatment given: therapeutic diphenylcyclopropenone sensitization with weekly scalp DPC. Alopecia patients, 18 to 70 years old and DPC-suitable, served as donors. This clonotype has a handful of counts. In TCRdb, the RACE reads were re-called with MiXCR into one record per CDR3 protein. The sample shows just over 350,000 distinct CDR3 sequences, about 6% of them seen only once. This specimen was whole blood, taken in connection with sensitization to the hapten diphenylcyclopropenone (DPC). The receptor was derived from a woman younger than 30 with alopecia areata. Some clones in this sample may be carry-over from other donors' samples.

The CDR3 DNA follows: TGTGCCAGCAGTTTAGGGACAGTCAGTTCACCCCTCCACTTT. Its protein is CASSLGTVSSPLHF. The V call is TRBV28, the J call TRBJ1-6; 7 bases fit TRBD1. V lost 2 bases and J lost 9; bases outside the gene matches: 4. CDR3 size: 14 residues. In germline, CDR1 is MDHEN, CDR2 SYDVKM. Complete variable domain (other parts from reference TRBV28 and TRBJ1-6): DVKVTQSSRYLVKRTGEKVFLECVQDMDHENMFWYRQDPGLGLRLIYFSYDVKMKEKGDIPEGYSVSREKKERFSLILESASTNQTSMYLCASSLGTVSSPLHFGNGTRLTVT.